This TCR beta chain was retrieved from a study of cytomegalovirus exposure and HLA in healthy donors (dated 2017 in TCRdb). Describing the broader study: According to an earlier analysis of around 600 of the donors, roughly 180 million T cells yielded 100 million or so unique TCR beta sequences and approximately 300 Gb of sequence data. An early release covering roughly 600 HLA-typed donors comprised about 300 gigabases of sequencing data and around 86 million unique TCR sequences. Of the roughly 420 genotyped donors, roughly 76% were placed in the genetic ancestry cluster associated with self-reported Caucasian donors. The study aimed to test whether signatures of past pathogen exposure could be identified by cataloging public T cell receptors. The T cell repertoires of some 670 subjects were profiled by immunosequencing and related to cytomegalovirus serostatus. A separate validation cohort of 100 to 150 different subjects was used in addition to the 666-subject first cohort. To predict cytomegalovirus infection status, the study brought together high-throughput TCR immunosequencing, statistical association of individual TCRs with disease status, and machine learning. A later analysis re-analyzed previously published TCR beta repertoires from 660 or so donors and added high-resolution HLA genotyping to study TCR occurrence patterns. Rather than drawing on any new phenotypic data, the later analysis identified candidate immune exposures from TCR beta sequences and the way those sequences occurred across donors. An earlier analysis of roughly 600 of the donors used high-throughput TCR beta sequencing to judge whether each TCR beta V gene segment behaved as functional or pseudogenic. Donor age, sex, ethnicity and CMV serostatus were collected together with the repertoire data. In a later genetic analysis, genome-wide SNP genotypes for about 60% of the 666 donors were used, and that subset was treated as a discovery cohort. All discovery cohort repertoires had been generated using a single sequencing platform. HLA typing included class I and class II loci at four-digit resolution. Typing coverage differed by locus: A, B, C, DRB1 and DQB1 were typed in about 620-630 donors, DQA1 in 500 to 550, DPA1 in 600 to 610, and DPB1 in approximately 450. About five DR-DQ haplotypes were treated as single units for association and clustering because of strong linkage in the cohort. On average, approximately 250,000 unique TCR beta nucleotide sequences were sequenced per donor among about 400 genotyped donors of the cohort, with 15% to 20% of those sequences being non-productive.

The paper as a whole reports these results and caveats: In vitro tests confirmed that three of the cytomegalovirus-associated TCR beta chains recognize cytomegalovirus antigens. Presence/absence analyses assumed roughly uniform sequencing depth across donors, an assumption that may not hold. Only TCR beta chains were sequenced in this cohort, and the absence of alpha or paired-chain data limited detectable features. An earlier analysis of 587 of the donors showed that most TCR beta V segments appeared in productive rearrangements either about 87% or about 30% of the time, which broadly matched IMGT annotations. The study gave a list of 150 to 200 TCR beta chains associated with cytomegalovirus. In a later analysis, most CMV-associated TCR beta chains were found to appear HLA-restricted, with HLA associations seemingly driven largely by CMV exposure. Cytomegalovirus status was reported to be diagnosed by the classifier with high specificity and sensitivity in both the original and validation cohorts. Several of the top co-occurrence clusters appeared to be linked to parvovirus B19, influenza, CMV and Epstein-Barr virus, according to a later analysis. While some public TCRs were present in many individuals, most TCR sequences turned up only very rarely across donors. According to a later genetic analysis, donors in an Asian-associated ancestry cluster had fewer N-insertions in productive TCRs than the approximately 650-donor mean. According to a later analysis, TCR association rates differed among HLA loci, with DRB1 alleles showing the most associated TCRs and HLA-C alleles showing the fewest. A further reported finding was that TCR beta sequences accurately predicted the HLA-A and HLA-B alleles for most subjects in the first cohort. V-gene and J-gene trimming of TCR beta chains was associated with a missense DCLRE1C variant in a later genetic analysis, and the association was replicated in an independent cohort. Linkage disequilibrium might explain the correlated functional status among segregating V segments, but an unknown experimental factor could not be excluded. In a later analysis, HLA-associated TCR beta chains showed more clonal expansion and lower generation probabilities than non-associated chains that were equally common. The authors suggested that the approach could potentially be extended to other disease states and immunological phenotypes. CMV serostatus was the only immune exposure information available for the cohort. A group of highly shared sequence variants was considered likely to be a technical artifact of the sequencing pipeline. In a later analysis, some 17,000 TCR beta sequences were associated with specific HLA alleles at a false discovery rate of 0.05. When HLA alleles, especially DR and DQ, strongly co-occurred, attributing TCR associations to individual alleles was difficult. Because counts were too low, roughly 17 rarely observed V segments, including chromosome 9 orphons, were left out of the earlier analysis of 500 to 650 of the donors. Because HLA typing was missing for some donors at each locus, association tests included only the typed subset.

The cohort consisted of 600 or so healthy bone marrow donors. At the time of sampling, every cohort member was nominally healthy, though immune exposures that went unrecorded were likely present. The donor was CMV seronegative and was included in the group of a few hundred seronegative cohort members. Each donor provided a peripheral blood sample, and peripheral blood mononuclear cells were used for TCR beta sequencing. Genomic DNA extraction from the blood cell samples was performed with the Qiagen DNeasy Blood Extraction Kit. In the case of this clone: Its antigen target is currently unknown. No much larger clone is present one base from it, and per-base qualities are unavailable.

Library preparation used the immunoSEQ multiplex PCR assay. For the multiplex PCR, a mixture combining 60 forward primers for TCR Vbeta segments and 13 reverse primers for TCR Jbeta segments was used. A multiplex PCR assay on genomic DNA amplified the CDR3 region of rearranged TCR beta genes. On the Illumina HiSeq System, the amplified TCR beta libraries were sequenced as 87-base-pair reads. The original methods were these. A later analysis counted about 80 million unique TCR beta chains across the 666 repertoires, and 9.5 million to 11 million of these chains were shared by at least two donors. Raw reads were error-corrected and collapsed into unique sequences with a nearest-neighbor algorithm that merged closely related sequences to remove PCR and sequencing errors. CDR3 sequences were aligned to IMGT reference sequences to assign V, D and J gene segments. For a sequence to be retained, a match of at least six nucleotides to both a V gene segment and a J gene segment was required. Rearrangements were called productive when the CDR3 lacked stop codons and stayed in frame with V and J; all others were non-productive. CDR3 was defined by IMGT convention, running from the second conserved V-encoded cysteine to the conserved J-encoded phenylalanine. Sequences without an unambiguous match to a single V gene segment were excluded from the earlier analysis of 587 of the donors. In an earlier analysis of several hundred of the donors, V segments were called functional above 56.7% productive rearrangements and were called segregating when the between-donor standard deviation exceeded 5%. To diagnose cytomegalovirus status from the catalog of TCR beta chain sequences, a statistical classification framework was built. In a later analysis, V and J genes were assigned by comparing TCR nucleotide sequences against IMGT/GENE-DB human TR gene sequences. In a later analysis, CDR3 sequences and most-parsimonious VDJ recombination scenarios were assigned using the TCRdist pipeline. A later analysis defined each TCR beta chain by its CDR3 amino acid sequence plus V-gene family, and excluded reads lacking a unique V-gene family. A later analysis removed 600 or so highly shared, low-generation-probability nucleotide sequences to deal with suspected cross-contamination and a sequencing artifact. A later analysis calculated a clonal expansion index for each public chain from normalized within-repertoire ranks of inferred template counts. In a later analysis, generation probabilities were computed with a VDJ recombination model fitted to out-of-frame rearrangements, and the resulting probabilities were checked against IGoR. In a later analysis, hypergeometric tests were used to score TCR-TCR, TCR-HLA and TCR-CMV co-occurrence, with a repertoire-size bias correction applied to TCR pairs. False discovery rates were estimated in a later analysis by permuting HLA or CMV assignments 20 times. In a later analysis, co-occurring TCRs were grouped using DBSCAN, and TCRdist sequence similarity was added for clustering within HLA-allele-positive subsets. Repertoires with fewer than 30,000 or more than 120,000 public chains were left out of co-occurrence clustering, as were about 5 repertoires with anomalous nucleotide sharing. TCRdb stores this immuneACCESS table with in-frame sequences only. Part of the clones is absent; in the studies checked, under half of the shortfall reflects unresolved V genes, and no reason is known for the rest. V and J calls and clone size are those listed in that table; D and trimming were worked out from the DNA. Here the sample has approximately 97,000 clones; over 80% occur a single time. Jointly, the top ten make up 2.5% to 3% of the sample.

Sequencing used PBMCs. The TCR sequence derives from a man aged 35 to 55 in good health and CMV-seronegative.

The DNA sequence is given as TGTGCCAGCAGCTTGGGTGGGAGGGACTCCTACGAGCAGTACTTC. Translated, this gives CASSLGGRDSYEQYF. The chain uses TRBV5-6 and TRBJ2-7; TRBD2 agrees with 7 junctional bases. The CDR3 has 15 amino acids, counting the end cysteine and phenylalanine. Only CDR3 DNA remains: 45 bases, in frame from the first base. CDR1 SGHDT and CDR2 YYEEEE are derived from the germline V gene. V trim: 0 bases; J trim: 0 bases; unmatched bases: 3.